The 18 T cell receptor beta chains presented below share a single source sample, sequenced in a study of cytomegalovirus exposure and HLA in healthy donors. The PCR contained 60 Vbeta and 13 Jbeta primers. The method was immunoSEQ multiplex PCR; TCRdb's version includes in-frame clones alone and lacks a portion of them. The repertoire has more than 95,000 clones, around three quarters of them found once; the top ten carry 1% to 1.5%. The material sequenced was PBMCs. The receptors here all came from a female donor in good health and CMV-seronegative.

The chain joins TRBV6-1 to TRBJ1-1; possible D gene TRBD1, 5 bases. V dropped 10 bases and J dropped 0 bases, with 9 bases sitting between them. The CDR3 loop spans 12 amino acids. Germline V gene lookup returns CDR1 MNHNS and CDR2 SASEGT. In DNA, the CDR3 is TGTGCCACCCTGGACATGAACACTGAAGCTTTCTTT. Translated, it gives CATLDMNTEAFF.

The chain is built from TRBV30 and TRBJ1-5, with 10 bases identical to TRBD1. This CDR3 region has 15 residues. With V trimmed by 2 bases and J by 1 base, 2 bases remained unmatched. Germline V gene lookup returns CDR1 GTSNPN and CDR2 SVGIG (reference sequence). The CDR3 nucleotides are TGTGCCTGGAGTAGGGGACAGGGGAGCAATCAGCCCCAGCATTTT. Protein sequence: CAWSRGQGSNQPQHF.

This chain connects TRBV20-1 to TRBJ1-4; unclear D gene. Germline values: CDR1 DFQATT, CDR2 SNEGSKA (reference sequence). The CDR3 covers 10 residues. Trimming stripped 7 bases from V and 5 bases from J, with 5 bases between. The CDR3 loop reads CSVGNEKLFF. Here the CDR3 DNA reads TGCAGTGTGGGCAATGAAAAACTGTTTTTT.

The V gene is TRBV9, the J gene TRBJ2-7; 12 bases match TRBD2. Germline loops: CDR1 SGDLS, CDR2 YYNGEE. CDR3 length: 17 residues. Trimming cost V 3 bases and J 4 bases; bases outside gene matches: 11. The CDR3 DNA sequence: TGTGCCAGCAGCGCTTCCTCCACTAGCGGGGGGACTTACGAGCAGTACTTC. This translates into CASSASSTSGGTYEQYF.

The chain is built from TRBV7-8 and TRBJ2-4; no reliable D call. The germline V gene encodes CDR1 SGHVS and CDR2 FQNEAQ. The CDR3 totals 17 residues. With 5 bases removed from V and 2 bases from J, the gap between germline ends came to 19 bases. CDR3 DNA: TGTGCCAGCAGCCCTCTGGGCAATTTAAGTCCCAAAAACATTCAGTACTTC. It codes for CASSPLGNLSPKNIQYF. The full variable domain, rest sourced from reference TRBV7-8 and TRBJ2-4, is GAGVSQSPRYKVAKRGQDVALRCDPISGHVSLFWYQQALGQGPEFLTYFQNEAQLDKSGLPSDRFFAERPEGSVSTLKIQRTQQEDSAVYLCASSPLGNLSPKNIQYFGAGTRLSVL.

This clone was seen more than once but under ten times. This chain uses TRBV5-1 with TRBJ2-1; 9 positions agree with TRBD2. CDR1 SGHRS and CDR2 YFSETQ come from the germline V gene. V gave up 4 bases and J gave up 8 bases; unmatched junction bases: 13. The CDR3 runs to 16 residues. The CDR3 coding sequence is TGCGCCAGCAGCGGGGGAGCTGGCGGGGGGGCCCATGAGCAGTTCTTC. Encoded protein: CASSGGAGGGAHEQFF.

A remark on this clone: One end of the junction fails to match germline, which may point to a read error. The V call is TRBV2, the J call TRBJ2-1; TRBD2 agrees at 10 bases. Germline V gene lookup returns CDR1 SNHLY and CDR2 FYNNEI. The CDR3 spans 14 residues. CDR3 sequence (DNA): TGTGCCATCAGTAGTGGGACTAGCGCCGTGGAGCAGTTCTTC. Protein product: CAISSGTSAVEQFF.

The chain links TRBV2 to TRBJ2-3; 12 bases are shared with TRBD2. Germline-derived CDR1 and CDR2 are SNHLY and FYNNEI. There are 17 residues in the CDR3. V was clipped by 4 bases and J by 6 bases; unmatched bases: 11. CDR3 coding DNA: TGTGCCAGCAGTGTACTTCGGACTAGCGGGGAAAGGGATACGCAGTATTTT. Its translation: CASSVLRTSGERDTQYF.

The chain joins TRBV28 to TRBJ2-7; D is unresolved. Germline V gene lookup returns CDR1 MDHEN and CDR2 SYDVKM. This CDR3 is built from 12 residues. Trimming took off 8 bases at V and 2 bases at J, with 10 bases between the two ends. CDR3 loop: CASQPRPYEQYF. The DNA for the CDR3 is TGTGCCAGCCAACCCAGGCCCTACGAGCAGTACTTC.

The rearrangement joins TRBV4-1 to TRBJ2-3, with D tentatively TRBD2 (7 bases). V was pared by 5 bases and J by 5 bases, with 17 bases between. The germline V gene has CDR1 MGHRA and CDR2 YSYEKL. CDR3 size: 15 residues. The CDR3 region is CASSETSRGRDTQYF. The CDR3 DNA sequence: TGCGCCAGCAGCGAGACTAGCCGGGGGCGAGATACGCAGTATTTT.

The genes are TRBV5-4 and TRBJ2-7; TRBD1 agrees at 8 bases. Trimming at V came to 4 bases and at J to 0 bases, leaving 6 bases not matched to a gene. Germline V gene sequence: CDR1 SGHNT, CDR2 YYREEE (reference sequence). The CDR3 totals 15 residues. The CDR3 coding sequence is TGTGCCAGCAGCCAAACAACAGGGGGCTCCTACGAGCAGTACTTC. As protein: CASSQTTGGSYEQYF.

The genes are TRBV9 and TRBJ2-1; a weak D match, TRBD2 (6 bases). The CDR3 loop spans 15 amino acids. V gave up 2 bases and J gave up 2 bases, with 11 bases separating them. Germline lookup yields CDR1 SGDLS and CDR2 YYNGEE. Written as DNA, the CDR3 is TGTGCCAGCAGCGTGGGACTTGTTCCCTACAATGAGCAGTTCTTC. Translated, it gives CASSVGLVPYNEQFF.

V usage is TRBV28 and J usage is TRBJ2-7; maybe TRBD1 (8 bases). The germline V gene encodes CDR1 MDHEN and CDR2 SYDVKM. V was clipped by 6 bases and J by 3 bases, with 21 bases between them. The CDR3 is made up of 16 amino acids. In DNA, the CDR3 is TGTGCCAGCAGGGAGCTGGGAGGGACAGGTTACTACGAGCAGTACTTC. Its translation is CASRELGGTGYYEQYF.

CDR3 sequence: CASSRTGGTEAFF. The CDR3 DNA reads TGTGCCAGTAGTAGGACAGGGGGCACTGAAGCTTTCTTT. The V and J genes are TRBV19 and TRBJ1-1; 10 nucleotides match TRBD1. Germline V gene sequence: CDR1 LNHDA, CDR2 SQIVND (reference sequence). The CDR3 is 13 amino acids. J gave up 4 bases and V 4 bases, and 0 bases lay outside the gene matches. The full variable domain, completed using reference TRBV19 and TRBJ1-1, is DGGITQSPKYLFRKEGQNVTLSCEQNLNHDAMYWYRQDPGQGLRLIYYSQIVNDFQKGDIAEGYSVSREKKESFPLTVTSAQKNPTAFYLCASSRTGGTEAFFGQGTRLTVV.

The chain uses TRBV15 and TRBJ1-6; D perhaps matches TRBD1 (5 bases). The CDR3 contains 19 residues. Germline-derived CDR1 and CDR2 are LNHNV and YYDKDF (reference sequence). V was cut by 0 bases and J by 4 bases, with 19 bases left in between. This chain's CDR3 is CATSRDLSIGAGYNSPLHF. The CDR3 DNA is TGTGCCACCAGCAGAGATTTAAGCATTGGGGCAGGGTATAATTCACCCCTCCACTTT.

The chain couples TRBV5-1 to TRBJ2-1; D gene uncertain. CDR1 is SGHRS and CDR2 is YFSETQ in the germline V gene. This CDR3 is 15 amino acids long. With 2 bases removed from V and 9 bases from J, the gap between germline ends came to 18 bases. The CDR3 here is CASSFAHTIEVEQFF. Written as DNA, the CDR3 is TGCGCCAGCAGCTTCGCACATACAATAGAGGTTGAGCAGTTCTTC.

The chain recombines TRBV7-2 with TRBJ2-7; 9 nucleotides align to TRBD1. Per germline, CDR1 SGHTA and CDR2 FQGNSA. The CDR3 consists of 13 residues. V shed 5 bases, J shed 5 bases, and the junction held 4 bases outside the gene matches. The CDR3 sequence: CASSRDRVNEQYF. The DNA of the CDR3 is TGTGCCAGCAGCCGGGACAGGGTAAACGAGCAGTACTTC.

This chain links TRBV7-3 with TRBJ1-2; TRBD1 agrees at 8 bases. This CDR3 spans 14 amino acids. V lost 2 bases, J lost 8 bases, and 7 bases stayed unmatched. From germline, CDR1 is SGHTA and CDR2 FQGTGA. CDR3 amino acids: CASSLGAGGMGYTF. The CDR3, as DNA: TGTGCCAGCAGCTTAGGAGCAGGGGGCATGGGCTACACCTTC.